These 4 T cell receptor beta chains were sequenced from one sample in a study of long-term antiretroviral therapy in people with HIV. Survey-level resolution applied to immunoSEQ assay v3.0. Assay: immunoSEQ multiplex PCR; the TCRdb copy retains only in-frame clones and omits some. This table has around 19,000 clones, 60% to 85% appearing once. The sequencing used unsorted PBMCs, collected 2.9 years after starting antiretroviral therapy. These TCRs come from a woman in her thirties with HIV.

The rearrangement uses TRBV11-3 and TRBJ1-1, with 7 bases that match TRBD1. Per germline, CDR1 SGHNT and CDR2 YENEEA. This CDR3 is built from 16 residues. The ends lost 2 bases at V and 3 bases at J; junction bases unmatched: 9. CDR3 in amino acids: CASSLKGGQEDTEAFF. In nucleotides, the CDR3 is TGTGCCAGCAGCTTAAAGGGTGGACAGGAGGACACTGAAGCTTTCTTT.

V gene TRBV19 combines with J gene TRBJ2-7, with 8 bases identical to TRBD1. J gave up 5 bases and V 7 bases, and 10 bases lay outside the gene matches. The CDR3 totals 14 residues. The V gene's germline CDR1 is LNHDA and CDR2 SQIVND (reference sequence). The CDR3 region is CASTRTGNSHEQYF. Written as DNA, the CDR3 is TGTGCCAGTACCCGGACAGGGAATAGCCACGAGCAGTACTTC.

The rearrangement joins TRBV18 to TRBJ1-2, with D possibly TRBD1 on 6 matching bases. Germline V gene sequence: CDR1 KGHSH, CDR2 LQKENI. The V end lost 6 bases, the J end lost 6 bases, and 14 bases lay between the germline ends. The CDR3 loop spans 13 amino acids. The CDR3 here is CASSVDRNNGYTF. For the CDR3, the DNA is TGTGCCAGCTCGGTCGACAGGAACAATGGCTACACCTTC. The whole variable domain, filled in from reference TRBV18 and TRBJ1-2, reads NAGVMQNPRHLVRRRGQEARLRCSPMKGHSHVYWYRQLPEEGLKFMVYLQKENIIDESGMPKERFSAEFPKEGPSILRIQQVVRGDSAAYFCASSVDRNNGYTFGSGTRLTVV.

The V call is TRBV9, the J call TRBJ1-1; the D gene is possibly TRBD1 (6 bases). Trimming stripped 3 bases from V and 1 base from J, with 10 bases between. CDR1 is SGDLS, CDR2 YYNGEE, per germline. This CDR3 is 14 amino acids long. DNA for the CDR3: TGTGCCAGCAGCGCTCTGACAGGGAACACTGAAGCTTTCTTT. This gives the protein CASSALTGNTEAFF. Full variable domain (remainder filled in from reference TRBV9 and TRBJ1-1): DSGVTQTPKHLITATGQRVTLRCSPRSGDLSVYWYQQSLDQGLQFLIQYYNGEERAKGNILERFSAQQFPDLHSELNLSSLELGDSALYFCASSALTGNTEAFFGQGTRLTVV.